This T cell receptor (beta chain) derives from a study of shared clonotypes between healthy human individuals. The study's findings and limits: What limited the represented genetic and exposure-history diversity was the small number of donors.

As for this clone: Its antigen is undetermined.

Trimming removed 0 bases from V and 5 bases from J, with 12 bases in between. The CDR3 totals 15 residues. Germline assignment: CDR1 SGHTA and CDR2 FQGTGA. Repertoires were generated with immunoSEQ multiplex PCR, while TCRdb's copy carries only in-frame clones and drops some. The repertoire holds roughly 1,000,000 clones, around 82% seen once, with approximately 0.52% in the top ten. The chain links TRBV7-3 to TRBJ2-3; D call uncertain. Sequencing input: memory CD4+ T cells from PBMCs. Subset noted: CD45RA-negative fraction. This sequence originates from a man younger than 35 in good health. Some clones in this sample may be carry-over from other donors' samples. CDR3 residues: CASSLTGWRLDTQYF. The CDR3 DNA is TGTGCCAGCAGCTTAACCGGCTGGCGATTAGATACGCAGTATTTT.